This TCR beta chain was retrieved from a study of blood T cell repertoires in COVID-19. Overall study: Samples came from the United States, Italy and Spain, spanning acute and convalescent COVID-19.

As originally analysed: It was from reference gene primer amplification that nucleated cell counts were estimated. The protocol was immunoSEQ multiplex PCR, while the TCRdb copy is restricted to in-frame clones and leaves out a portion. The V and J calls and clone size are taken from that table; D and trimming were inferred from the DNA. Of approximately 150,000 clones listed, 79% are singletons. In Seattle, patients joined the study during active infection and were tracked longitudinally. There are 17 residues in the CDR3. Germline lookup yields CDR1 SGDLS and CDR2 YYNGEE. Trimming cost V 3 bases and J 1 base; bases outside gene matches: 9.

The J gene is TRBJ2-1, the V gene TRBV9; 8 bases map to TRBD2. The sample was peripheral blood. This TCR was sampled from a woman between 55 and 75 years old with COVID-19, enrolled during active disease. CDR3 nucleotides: TGTGCCAGCAGCGAACGACCCCGACTAGCGTCCTACAATGAGCAGTTCTTC. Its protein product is CASSERPRLASYNEQFF.